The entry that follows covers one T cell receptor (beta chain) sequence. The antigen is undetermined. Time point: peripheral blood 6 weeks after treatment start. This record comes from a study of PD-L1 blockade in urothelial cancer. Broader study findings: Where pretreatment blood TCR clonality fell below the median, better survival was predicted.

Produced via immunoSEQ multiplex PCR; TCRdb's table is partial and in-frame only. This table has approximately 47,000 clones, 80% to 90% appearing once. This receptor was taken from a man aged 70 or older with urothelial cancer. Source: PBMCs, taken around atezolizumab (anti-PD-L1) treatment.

The CDR3 bases are TGTGCCAGCAGTTCCCCTCGACAGGGGAATTATGGCTACACCTTC. Its protein is CASSSPRQGNYGYTF. This chain joins TRBV6-5 and TRBJ1-2; 8 nucleotides match TRBD1. With V trimmed by 4 bases and J by 5 bases, 9 bases remained unmatched. Germline V gives CDR1 MNHEY, CDR2 SVGAGI. The CDR3 extends over 15 amino acids.